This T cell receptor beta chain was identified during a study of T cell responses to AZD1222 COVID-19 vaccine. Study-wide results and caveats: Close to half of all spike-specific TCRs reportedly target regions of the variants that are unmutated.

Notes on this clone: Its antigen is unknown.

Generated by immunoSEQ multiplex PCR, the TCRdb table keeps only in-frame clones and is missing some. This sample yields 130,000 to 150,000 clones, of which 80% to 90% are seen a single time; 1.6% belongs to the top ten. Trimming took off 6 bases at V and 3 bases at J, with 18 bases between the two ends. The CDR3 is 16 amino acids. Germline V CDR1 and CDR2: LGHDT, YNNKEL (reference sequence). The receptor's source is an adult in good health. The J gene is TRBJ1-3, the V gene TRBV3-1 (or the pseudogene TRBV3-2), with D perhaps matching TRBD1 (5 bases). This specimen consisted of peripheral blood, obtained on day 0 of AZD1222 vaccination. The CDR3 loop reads CASRPGRLSLGNTIYF. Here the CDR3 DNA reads TGTGCCAGCAGGCCGGGACGCCTTTCTCTTGGAAACACCATATATTTT.